This is a list of T cell receptor beta chains from one sample in a study of technical replicates of blood from a handful of donors. Measured with immunoSEQ multiplex PCR; TCRdb has only the in-frame clones, and not every one. The sample has tens of thousands of clones; over 95% are singletons. The sample comprised T cells isolated from PBMCs. The receptors stem from a human donor in good health. The CDR3 runs from the conserved cysteine through the conserved F or W. The D gene is left open where the match is weak.

TRBJ1-1 | TRBV10-3 | . | CAISARGDPTEAFF
TRBJ2-5 | TRBV5-1 | TRBD1 | CASGTGQETQYF
TRBJ1-1 | TRBV27 | . | CASSFNRERDTEAFF
TRBJ2-7 | TRBV28 | . | CASSSHTRPSYEQYF
TRBJ2-7 | TRBV10-3 | . | CAISESRYEQYF
TRBJ1-2 | TRBV28 | . | CASSREFYGYTF
TRBJ2-7 | TRBV6-5 | TRBD2 | CASSSLSSGRDYEQYF
TRBJ2-3 | TRBV7-6 | . | CASSDSSGLRDTQYF
TRBJ1-1 | TRBV7-2 | TRBD1 | CASSPDRANTEAFF
TRBJ2-3 | TRBV25-1 | TRBD1 | CASATGGKDTQYF
TRBJ2-1 | TRBV7-2 | TRBD2 | CASSIESGSYNEQFF
TRBJ2-5 | TRBV10-3 | TRBD1 | CAISESNAAGGQETQYF
TRBJ2-1 | TRBV5-4 | TRBD1 | CASSWDRGSYNEQFF
TRBJ2-5 | TRBV7-8 | . | CASSHWSYGETQYF
TRBJ2-5 | TRBV27 | . | CASRPLRVQETQYF
TRBJ1-5 | TRBV19 | . | CASSIQVSASNQPQHF
TRBJ2-3 | TRBV27 | TRBD2 | CASSLLAGDLTDTQYF
TRBJ2-3 | TRBV6-1 | TRBD2 | CASSEDGSGSTDTQYF
TRBJ1-1 | TRBV28 | TRBD1 | CASSRDSTEAFF
TRBJ2-2 | TRBV9 | . | CASSGDGGGGGELFF
TRBJ2-1 | TRBV9 | . | CASSAAPTYNEQFF
TRBJ2-3 | TRBV11-3 | TRBD2 | CASSLGELAPDTQYF
TRBJ1-2 | TRBV2 | . | CAILYSNYGYTF
TRBJ2-7 | TRBV11-2 | TRBD2 | CASSAGTSGRLFSYEQYF
TRBJ2-7 | TRBV18 | . | CASSPVRAVGPYEQYF
TRBJ2-7 | TRBV7-6 | TRBD2 | CASSPWREKSHEQYF
TRBJ1-2 | TRBV10-3 | . | CAISVQGSNYGYTF
TRBJ2-7 | TRBV2 | TRBD1 | CASYSDRVDEQYF